This T cell receptor beta chain was retrieved from a study of blood T cell repertoires in COVID-19. V was clipped by 4 bases and J by 4 bases; unmatched bases: 10. Germline CDR1 is SQVTM and CDR2 is ANQGSEA. The CDR3 is 15 amino acids. Original processing notes: Amplifying reference gene primers gave estimates of nucleated cell counts. The protocol was immunoSEQ multiplex PCR, while the TCRdb copy is restricted to in-frame clones and leaves out a portion. D and trimming come from the DNA, and the V and J calls and clone size come from that table. The table shows tens of thousands of clones, with less than 90% occurring only once.

The sample comprised peripheral blood. The rearrangement uses TRBV29-1 and TRBJ1-5; TRBD1 agrees at 7 bases. This TCR was recovered from a man aged 60-69 years with acute or convalescent COVID-19. CDR3 bases: TGCAGCGTTGTGCCCAGACAGGGTCTAAATCAGCCCCAGCATTTT. Translation: CSVVPRQGLNQPQHF.